Included here is one T cell receptor beta chain sequence, with context. As processed by the authors: Reference gene primer amplification yielded estimated nucleated cell counts. Repertoires were generated with immunoSEQ multiplex PCR, while TCRdb's copy carries only in-frame clones and drops some. Clonal size and the V and J genes are those of that table, whereas D and trimming came from the DNA. The sample includes just over 150,000 clones, 80% to 90% of them seen just once. This CDR3 has 17 amino acids. From germline, CDR1 is MRHNA and CDR2 SNTAGT. The ends lost 5 bases at V and 3 bases at J; junction bases unmatched: 8. The data belong to a study of blood T cell repertoires in COVID-19. Study background: Samples taken during acute and convalescent COVID-19 were collected in the United States, Italy and Spain.

This sequence joins TRBV6-4 and TRBJ2-2, with TRBD2 identical over 11 bases. The TCR originated in a woman aged 40 to 50 with acute or convalescent COVID-19. The specimen was peripheral blood. Here the CDR3 reads CASSTSGSGFDTGELFF. CDR3 in DNA: TGTGCCAGCAGTACTAGCGGGAGCGGCTTCGACACCGGGGAGCTGTTTTTT.